This T cell receptor (beta chain) derives from a study of blood T cells in healthy people across ages (dated by TCRdb to the mid-2010s). Looking at the study overall: In model experiments, roughly one uniquely barcoded TCR beta cDNA molecule per two T cells was captured by template switching. Using the same blood draw, the study looked at two additional independent replicas of 1 million unique cDNA reads for two donors, one aged 18 to 30 and the other aged 80 or older. The study measured age-related changes in TCR beta repertoire diversity using deep sequencing normalized with unique cDNA molecular identifiers. Donors were grouped into four age groups: young (average 16 years), middle-aged (less than 40), aged (around 62) and long-lived (less than 85). To avoid experimental bias, donors of different ages were distributed randomly across sequencing lanes. Overall results and qualifications from the work: As age increased, observed TCR beta diversity per million T cells dropped in a roughly linear way, and a significant reduction was already evident by age about 40. The long-lived group showed more naive CD4+ T cells, fewer expanded clones and increased TCR diversity than the aged group, suggesting age selection. The percentage of naive T cells measured by flow cytometry correlated strongly with observed TCR beta diversity. Because profiling used bulk unsorted PBMCs, naive and antigen-experienced compartments could not be compared conclusively. Estimates of total diversity based on one million sequenced T cells were regarded as lower bounds and as underestimates. Because donor CMV infection status was unknown, age-related changes in expanded clonotypes were potentially confounded.

The CDR3 covers 17 residues, taking in both the cysteine and the phenylalanine. Just the 51-base CDR3 DNA is kept, in frame starting at base 1. V and J are trimmed by 4 bases and 0 bases, and the gene matches miss 11 bases of the junction. In the germline V gene, CDR1 corresponds to SQVTM and CDR2 to ANQGSEA. As for this clonotype: Its binding antigen is unknown. A read error is possible here, since a much larger clone lies one base away.

Library construction relied on 5' RACE. The instrument was an Illumina HiSeq 2500. The second PCR ran for roughly 6 to 11 cycles and used a J-beta primer mix along with a sample-barcoded 5' primer. A unique molecular identifier was introduced onto each TCR beta cDNA molecule by a template-switch 5' adaptor carrying 12 random nucleotides. Each sample yielded at least 2.5 million CDR3-containing paired-end reads. The Mint cDNA synthesis kit, primed by a TRBC-specific oligonucleotide, was used to synthesize first-strand cDNA from all RNA. All cDNA was treated with uracil-DNA glycosylase and then went through a first 18-cycle PCR with the universal primers M1SS and BC2_uni_R. The authors processed their data as follows. For normalization, 1 million high-quality reads, each with a distinct molecular identifier, were randomly selected from each sample. Instead of being binned into consensus sequences, reads with shared molecular identifiers were discarded. CDR3 identification, clonotype clustering and error correction used MiTCR with a Q25 quality threshold and the strictest error-elimination algorithm. Lower-bound total TCR beta diversity was estimated with a nonparametric unseen species model using Euler transformation. TCRdb passed the public sequencing reads through fastp at Q25 and MiXCR, retaining productive beta sequences. Every CDR3 protein is listed once, alongside the most common genes and DNA of its rows. TCRdb's processing, not the study's, gives the V and J calls here. Across this sample there are hundreds of thousands of distinct CDR3 sequences, with less than 45% seen only once. Together, the top ten hold 30% of the sample.

Donors were 39 systemically healthy Caucasian individuals from Russia aged roughly 6 to 90 years. Each donor gave 8 to 10 milliliters of peripheral blood, drawn into EDTA-treated Vacutainer tubes. Ficoll-Paque density-gradient centrifugation was used to isolate PBMCs, with at least 6 million per sample. Total RNA, at least 6 micrograms per sample, was extracted from PBMCs with Trizol reagent. Naive CD45RAhigh/CD27high T cell percentages were measured by flow cytometry on a PBMC aliquot from every donor. The sequence came from a man older than 75 in good health. This chain is built from TRBV29-1 and TRBJ2-4, with TRBD1 matching 8 junction bases. The sequenced material came from blood. CDR3 reads: CSVGDEDRALAKNIQYF. The nucleotide sequence reads as follows: TGCAGCGTTGGAGATGAGGACAGGGCCCTAGCCAAAAACATTCAGTACTTC.